The 22 T cell receptor beta chains below come from one sample, sequenced in a study of radiotherapy plus CTLA-4 blockade in lung cancer. Sequenced by immunoSEQ multiplex PCR; TCRdb stores in-frame clones only, minus some. The table includes about 53,000 clones, around 84% detected once. The sequenced sample was peripheral blood, obtained from a patient treated with radiotherapy plus ipilimumab. The receptors come from a human donor with non-small cell lung cancer whose response to radiotherapy plus ipilimumab could not be evaluated.

The rearrangement uses TRBV6-5 and TRBJ1-2; possibly TRBD1 for D (6 bases). Germline values: CDR1 MNHEY, CDR2 SVGAGI. The germline V and J ends were trimmed by 6 bases and 7 bases, with 21 bases remaining between them. This CDR3 has 15 residues. CDR3 in amino acids: CASSPLTGIAAGYTF. In nucleotides, the CDR3 is TGTGCCAGCAGCCCCCTGACAGGCATTGCCGCTGGCTACACCTTC.

This clone was observed a few times. The V call is TRBV2, the J call TRBJ1-5, with D tentatively TRBD1 (6 bases). Germline CDR1 reads SNHLY; CDR2 reads FYNNEI. Trimming pared 3 bases from V and 0 bases from J, leaving 18 bases between. This CDR3 is built from 18 residues. Written as DNA, the CDR3 is TGTGCCAGCAGTGATCTAAATTCACGACAGGCTAGCAATCAGCCCCAGCATTTT. Protein sequence: CASSDLNSRQASNQPQHF.

The V gene is TRBV6-1, the J gene TRBJ1-5, with TRBD1 matching over 8 bases. This CDR3 comprises 15 residues. In germline, CDR1 is MNHNS, CDR2 SASEGT. V shed 6 bases, J shed 6 bases, and the junction held 10 bases outside the gene matches. The CDR3 here is CASSGPGQGAQPQHF. The CDR3 coding sequence is TGTGCCAGCAGCGGCCCCGGGCAGGGGGCTCAGCCCCAGCATTTT.

The chain is built from TRBV4-1 and TRBJ2-1, with TRBD2 as a possible D gene (6 bases). CDR1 and CDR2 from the germline V gene are MGHRA and YSYEKL. This CDR3 has 13 residues. Trimming took 0 bases from V and 12 from J, leaving 12 bases between them. CDR3 residues: CASSQDPGTLQFF. The CDR3 DNA is TGCGCCAGCAGCCAAGATCCCGGGACTCTGCAGTTCTTC.

V and J are TRBV6-1 and TRBJ1-1; the D gene is possibly TRBD1 (5 bases). Germline V gene data show CDR1 as MNHNS and CDR2 as SASEGT. The V end lost 5 bases, the J end lost 7 bases, and 14 bases lay between the germline ends. This CDR3 comprises 13 residues. CDR3 sequence (DNA): TGTGCCAGCAGTTTGACACAGGCTAGTGAAGCTTTCTTT. Translating it yields CASSLTQASEAFF.

The CDR3 DNA is TGTGCCAGCAGCTTGGTCAGGGCCCTACTACCCAAAAACATTCAGTACTTC. It codes for CASSLVRALLPKNIQYF. The J gene is TRBJ2-4, the V gene TRBV5-6; D is perhaps TRBD1 (5 bases). Trimming shortened V by 0 bases and J by 2 bases, and 15 bases separated the two germline ends. This CDR3 is 17 amino acids long. In germline, CDR1 is SGHDT, CDR2 YYEEEE. The full variable domain, its missing parts supplied by reference TRBV5-6 and TRBJ2-4, is DAGVTQSPTHLIKTRGQQVTLRCSPKSGHDTVSWYQQALGQGPQFIFQYYEEEERQRGNFPDRFSGHQFPNYSSELNVNALLLGDSALYLCASSLVRALLPKNIQYFGAGTRLSVL.

This clone was picked up a small number of times. The CDR3 nucleotides are TGCAGCGTTGACGGTCTGGGGGCGGGAGGGCCCCTAGATACGCAGTATTTT. It translates to CSVDGLGAGGPLDTQYF. This chain joins TRBV29-1 and TRBJ2-3, with TRBD2 identical over 9 bases. After removal of 3 bases from V and 5 bases from J, the junction contained 15 bases not matched to a gene. The CDR3 has 17 amino acids. Germline V gene lookup returns CDR1 SQVTM and CDR2 ANQGSEA.

Written as DNA, the CDR3 is TGCGCCAGCTCCCCGGAGGGGAGCCCATCCTACGAGCAGTACTTC. Translating it yields CASSPEGSPSYEQYF. V is TRBV5-1 and J is TRBJ2-7; maybe TRBD2 (6 bases). Germline lookup yields CDR1 SGHRS and CDR2 YFSETQ. Trimming cost V 7 bases and J 1 base, with 18 bases left between them. CDR3 length equals 15 residues.

The chain combines TRBV4-2 with TRBJ2-5, with 8 bases identical to TRBD1. V trimming: 0 bases; J trimming: 1 base; junction bases outside the gene matches: 7. Germline lookup yields CDR1 LGHNA and CDR2 YNFKEQ. CDR3 length: 17 amino acids. CDR3 loop: CASSQEDRTGPQETQYF. The CDR3 region has the DNA TGTGCCAGCAGCCAAGAGGACAGGACAGGGCCCCAAGAGACCCAGTACTTC.

The genes are TRBV2 and TRBJ2-5; D perhaps matches TRBD1 (6 bases). Germline V gives CDR1 SNHLY, CDR2 FYNNEI. V lost 9 bases and J 5 bases, leaving 10 bases between the germline ends. This CDR3 has 11 amino acids. CDR3 DNA: TGTGCCAGGAGGACAGTGGAGACCCAGTACTTC. This gives the protein CARRTVETQYF.

The chain couples TRBV27 to TRBJ2-7, with 7 bases that match TRBD1. CDR3 length: 14 residues. Trimming cost V 5 bases and J 3 bases; bases outside gene matches: 7. Germline-derived CDR1 and CDR2 are MNHEY and SMNVEV (reference sequence). The chain's CDR3 is CASSPRDRLYEQYF. The CDR3, as DNA: TGTGCCAGCAGTCCACGGGACAGACTCTACGAGCAGTACTTC.

The V and J genes are TRBV19 and TRBJ1-2; perhaps TRBD1 as D (5 bases). Trimming left V 4 bases short and J 1 base short, with 13 bases between. The V gene's germline CDR1 is LNHDA and CDR2 SQIVND (reference sequence). The CDR3 covers 15 residues. The CDR3 sequence is CASSSIWGDNYGYTF. As DNA, the CDR3 is TGTGCCAGTAGTAGCATATGGGGGGATAACTATGGCTACACCTTC.

CDR3 DNA: TGTGCCAGCAGCTGGCCGTGGACAGGGGGTGACAATGAGCAGTTCTTC. This codes for CASSWPWTGGDNEQFF. The rearrangement links TRBV7-9 to TRBJ2-1, with TRBD1 matching 10 bases. The CDR3 covers 16 residues. V was pared by 4 bases and J by 5 bases, with 8 bases of the junction left unmatched. CDR1 SEHNR and CDR2 FQNEAQ come from the germline V gene (reference sequence).

This clone was observed a handful of times. V usage is TRBV4-3 and J usage is TRBJ2-7; 7 bases line up with TRBD2. With 0 bases clipped from V and 4 bases from J, the junction kept 6 bases outside the gene matches. CDR1 is LGHNA, CDR2 YSLEER, per germline. This CDR3 comprises 15 residues. In DNA form, the CDR3 reads TGCGCCAGCAGCCAAGATGGGGGGGACCTATACGAGCAGTACTTC. Protein product: CASSQDGGDLYEQYF.

The chain couples TRBV7-3 to TRBJ2-2, with TRBD2 matching 10 bases. The germline V gene has CDR1 SGHTA and CDR2 FQGTGA. The trim removed 2 bases at V and 5 bases at J, leaving 8 bases unmatched. The CDR3 is 17 residues long. As DNA, the CDR3 is TGTGCCAGCAGCTTACGTGCGCGAGCGGGAGGGACCGGGGAGCTGTTTTTT. Protein product: CASSLRARAGGTGELFF.

The chain has TRBV29-1 and TRBJ1-2; D gene unclear. CDR3 length equals 10 residues. Germline CDR1 SQVTM, CDR2 ANQGSEA. V was shortened by 4 bases and J by 6 bases, with 6 bases between the two germline ends. The CDR3 DNA sequence: TGCAGCGTTGGGGAGGATGGCTACACCTTC. This gives the protein CSVGEDGYTF. Full variable domain (outside the CDR3, taken from reference TRBV29-1 and TRBJ1-2): SAVISQKPSRDICQRGTSLTIQCQVDSQVTMMFWYRQQPGQSLTLIATANQGSEATYESGFVIDKFPISRPNLTFSTLTVSNMSPEDSSIYLCSVGEDGYTFGSGTRLTVV.

V is TRBV19 and J is TRBJ1-1, with 9 positions matching TRBD1. The CDR3 runs 13 residues. Trimming took 5 bases from V and 11 from J; bases not matched to a gene: 9. Looked up from germline, CDR1 is LNHDA and CDR2 is SQIVND (reference sequence). The chain's CDR3 is CASSAGQGTSAFF. The CDR3 DNA follows: TGTGCCAGTAGTGCCGGACAGGGGACCTCGGCTTTCTTT.

The rearrangement uses TRBV18 and TRBJ2-3, with TRBD2 as a possible D gene (6 bases). V was pared by 6 bases and J by 2 bases, with 18 bases between. Germline loops: CDR1 KGHSH, CDR2 LQKENI. This CDR3 has 16 residues. In nucleotides, the CDR3 is TGTGCCAGCTCTGGGGCCGGACTAAATTACACAGATACGCAGTATTTT. This sequence encodes CASSGAGLNYTDTQYF.

This rearrangement joins TRBV11-2 to TRBJ1-1, with D tentatively TRBD1 (5 bases). Trimming removed 3 bases at V and 5 bases at J, with 13 bases between. The CDR3 runs to 14 residues. Germline assignment: CDR1 SGHAT and CDR2 FQNNGV. The CDR3 bases are TGTGCCAGCAGCTTCTCTCAGGGAGGGACTGAAGCTTTCTTT. Its translation: CASSFSQGGTEAFF. The variable domain in full, with the rest retrieved from reference TRBV11-2 and TRBJ1-1, is EAGVAQSPRYKIIEKRQSVAFWCNPISGHATLYWYQQILGQGPKLLIQFQNNGVVDDSQLPKDRFSAERLKGVDSTLKIQPAKLEDSAVYLCASSFSQGGTEAFFGQGTRLTVV.

The gene calls are TRBV9 and TRBJ2-1, with TRBD2 identical over 9 bases. Germline lookup yields CDR1 SGDLS and CDR2 YYNGEE. The length of the CDR3 is 14 residues. V lost 4 bases and J lost 8; bases outside the gene matches: 7. The CDR3 region has the DNA TGTGCCAGCAGCCCCCGGGCGGGAGGGGATGAGCAGTTCTTC. Its protein product is CASSPRAGGDEQFF.

This sequence joins TRBV5-1 and TRBJ2-5; D not resolved. V shed 5 bases and J shed 5 bases, with 13 bases lying between them. The CDR3 has 13 residues. Per germline, CDR1 SGHRS and CDR2 YFSETQ. The CDR3 DNA sequence: TGCGCCAGCAGTCTCCAGGATGCGGAGACCCAGTACTTC. It translates to CASSLQDAETQYF.

This chain links TRBV5-1 with TRBJ1-2; 10 positions agree with TRBD1. Looked up from germline, CDR1 is SGHRS and CDR2 is YFSETQ. The length of the CDR3 is 15 residues. V lost 3 bases to trimming and J lost 4 bases; unmatched junction nucleotides: 6. The DNA of the CDR3 is TGCGCCAGCAGCTCCTCGACAGGGGGCTCCTATGGCTACACCTTC. Translating gives CASSSSTGGSYGYTF. The entire variable domain, with the rest obtained from reference TRBV5-1 and TRBJ1-2, is as follows: KAGVTQTPRYLIKTRGQQVTLSCSPISGHRSVSWYQQTPGQGLQFLFEYFSETQRNKGNFPGRFSGRQFSNSRSEMNVSTLELGDSALYLCASSSSTGGSYGYTFGSGTRLTVV.